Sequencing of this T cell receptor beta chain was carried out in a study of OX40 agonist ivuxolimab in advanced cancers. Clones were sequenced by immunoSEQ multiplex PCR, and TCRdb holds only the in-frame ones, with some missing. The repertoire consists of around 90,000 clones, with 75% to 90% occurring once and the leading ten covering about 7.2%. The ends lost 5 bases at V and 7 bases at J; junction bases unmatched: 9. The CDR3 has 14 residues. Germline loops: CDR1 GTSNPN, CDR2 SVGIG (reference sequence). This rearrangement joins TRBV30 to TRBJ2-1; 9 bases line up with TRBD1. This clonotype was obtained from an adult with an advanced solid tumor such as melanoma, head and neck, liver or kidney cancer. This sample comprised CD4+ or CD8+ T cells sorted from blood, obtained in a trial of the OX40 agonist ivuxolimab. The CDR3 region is CAWGSGQGKNEQFF. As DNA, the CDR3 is TGTGCCTGGGGATCGGGACAGGGAAAAAATGAGCAGTTCTTC. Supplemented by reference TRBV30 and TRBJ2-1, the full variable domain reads SQTIHQWPATLVQPVGSPLSLECTVEGTSNPNLYWYRQAAGRGLQLLFYSVGIGQISSEVPQNLSASRPQDRQFILSSKKLLLSDSGFYLCAWGSGQGKNEQFFGPGTRLTVL.